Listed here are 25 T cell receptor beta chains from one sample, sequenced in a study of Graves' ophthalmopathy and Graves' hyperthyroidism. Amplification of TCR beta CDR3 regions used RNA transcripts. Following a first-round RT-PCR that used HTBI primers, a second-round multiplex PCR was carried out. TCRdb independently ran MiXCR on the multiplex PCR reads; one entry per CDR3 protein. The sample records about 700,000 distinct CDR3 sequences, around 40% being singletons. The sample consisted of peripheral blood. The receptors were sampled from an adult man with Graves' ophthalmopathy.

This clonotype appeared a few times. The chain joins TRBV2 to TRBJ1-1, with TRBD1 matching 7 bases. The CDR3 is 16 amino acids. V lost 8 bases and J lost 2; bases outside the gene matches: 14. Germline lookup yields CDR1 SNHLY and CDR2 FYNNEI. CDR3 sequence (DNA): TGTGCCAGCTCCTACCCTCGACAGGGATCTAACACTGAAGCTTTCTTT. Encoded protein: CASSYPRQGSNTEAFF.

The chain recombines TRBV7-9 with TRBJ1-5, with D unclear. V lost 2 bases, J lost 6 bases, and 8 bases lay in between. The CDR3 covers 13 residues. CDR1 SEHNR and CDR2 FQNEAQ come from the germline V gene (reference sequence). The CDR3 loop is CASSLSPSQPQHF. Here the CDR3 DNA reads TGTGCCAGCAGCTTATCCCCTTCTCAGCCCCAGCATTTT.

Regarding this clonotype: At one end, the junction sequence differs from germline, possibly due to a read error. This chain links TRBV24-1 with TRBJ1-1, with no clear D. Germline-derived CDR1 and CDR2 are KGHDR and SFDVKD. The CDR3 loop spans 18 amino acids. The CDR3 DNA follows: TGTGCCAGCAGTTTTAGTCAAGGAAGCAGTTCGGGGAACACTGAAGCTTTCTTT. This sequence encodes CASSFSQGSSSGNTEAFF.

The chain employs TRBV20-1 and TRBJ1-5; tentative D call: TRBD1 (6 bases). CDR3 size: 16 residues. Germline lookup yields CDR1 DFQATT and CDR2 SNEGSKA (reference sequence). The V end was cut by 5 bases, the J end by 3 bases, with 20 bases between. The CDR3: CSAQPSRGLDNQPQHF. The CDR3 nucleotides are TGCAGTGCTCAACCTTCCAGGGGATTGGACAATCAGCCCCAGCATTTT.

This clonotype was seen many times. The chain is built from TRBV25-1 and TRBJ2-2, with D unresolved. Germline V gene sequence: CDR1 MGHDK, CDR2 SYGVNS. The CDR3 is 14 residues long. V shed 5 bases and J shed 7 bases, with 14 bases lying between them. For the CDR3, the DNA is TGTGCCAGCAGTCCCCCCCGAGGATACGGGGAGCTGTTTTTT. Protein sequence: CASSPPRGYGELFF.

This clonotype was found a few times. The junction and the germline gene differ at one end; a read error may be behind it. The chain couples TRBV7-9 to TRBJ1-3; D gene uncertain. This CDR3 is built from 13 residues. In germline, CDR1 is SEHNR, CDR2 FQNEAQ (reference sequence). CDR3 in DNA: TGCGCCAGCAGCCATTTAACTGGAAACACCATATATTTT. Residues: CASSHLTGNTIYF.

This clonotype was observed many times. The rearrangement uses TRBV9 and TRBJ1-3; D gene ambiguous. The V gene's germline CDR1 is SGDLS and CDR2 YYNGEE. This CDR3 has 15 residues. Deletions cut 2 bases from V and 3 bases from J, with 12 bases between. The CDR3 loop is CASSVIAGGGNTIYF. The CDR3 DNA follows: TGTGCCAGCAGCGTTATTGCCGGAGGTGGAAACACCATATATTTT.

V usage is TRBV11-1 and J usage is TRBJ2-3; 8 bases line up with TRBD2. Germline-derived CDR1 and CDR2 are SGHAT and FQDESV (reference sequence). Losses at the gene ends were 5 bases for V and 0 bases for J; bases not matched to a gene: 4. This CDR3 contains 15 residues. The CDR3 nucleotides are TGTGCCAGCAGCAGGACTAGCACGAGCACAGATACGCAGTATTTT. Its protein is CASSRTSTSTDTQYF.

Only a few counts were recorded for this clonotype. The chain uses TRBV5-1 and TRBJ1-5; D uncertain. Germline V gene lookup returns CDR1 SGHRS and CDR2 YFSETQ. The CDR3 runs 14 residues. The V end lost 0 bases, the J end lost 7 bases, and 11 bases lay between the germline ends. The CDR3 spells CASSLDGNQQPQHF. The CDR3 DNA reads TGCGCCAGCAGCTTGGACGGCAACCAACAGCCCCAGCATTTT.

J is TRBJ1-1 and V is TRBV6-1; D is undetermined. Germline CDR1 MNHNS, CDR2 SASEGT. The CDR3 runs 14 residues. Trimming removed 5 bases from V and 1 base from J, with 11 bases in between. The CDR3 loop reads CASSYRQANTEAFF. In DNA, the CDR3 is TGTGCCAGCAGTTACCGGCAGGCGAACACTGAAGCTTTCTTT.

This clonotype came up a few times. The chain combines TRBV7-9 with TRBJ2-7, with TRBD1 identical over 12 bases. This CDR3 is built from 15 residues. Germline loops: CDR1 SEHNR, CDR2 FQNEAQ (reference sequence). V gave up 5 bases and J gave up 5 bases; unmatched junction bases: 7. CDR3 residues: CASSVGTGGGNEQYF. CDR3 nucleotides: TGTGCCAGCAGCGTGGGGACAGGGGGCGGAAACGAGCAGTACTTC.

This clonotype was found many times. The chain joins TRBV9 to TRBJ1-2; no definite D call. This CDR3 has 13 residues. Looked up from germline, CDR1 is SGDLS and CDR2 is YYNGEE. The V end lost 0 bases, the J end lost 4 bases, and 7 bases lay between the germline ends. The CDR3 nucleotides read TGTGCCAGCAGCGTAGTGGAAGGCTATGGCTACACCTTC. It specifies CASSVVEGYGYTF.

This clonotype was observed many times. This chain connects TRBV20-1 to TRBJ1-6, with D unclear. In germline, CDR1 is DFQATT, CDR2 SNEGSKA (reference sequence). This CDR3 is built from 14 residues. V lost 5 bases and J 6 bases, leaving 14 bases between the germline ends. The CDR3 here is CSAYQSSGNSPLHF. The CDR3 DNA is TGCAGTGCTTACCAGTCCAGCGGTAATTCACCCCTCCACTTT.

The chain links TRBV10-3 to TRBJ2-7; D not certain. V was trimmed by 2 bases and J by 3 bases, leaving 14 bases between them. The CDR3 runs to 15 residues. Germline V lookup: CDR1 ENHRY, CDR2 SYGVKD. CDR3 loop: CAISEPQTEFYEQYF. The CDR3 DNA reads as TGTGCCATCAGTGAGCCACAGACGGAATTCTACGAGCAGTACTTC.

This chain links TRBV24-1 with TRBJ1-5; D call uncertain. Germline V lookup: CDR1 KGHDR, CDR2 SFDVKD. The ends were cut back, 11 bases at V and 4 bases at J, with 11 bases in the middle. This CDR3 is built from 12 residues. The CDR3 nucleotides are TGTGCCAGCACGGAGGTTAATCAGCCCCAGCATTTT. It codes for CASTEVNQPQHF.

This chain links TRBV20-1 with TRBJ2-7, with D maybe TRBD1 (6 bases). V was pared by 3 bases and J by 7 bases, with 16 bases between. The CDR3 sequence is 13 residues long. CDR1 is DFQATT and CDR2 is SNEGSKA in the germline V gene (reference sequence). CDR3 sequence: CSARAPTGPEQYF. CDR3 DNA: TGCAGTGCTAGGGCCCCAACAGGGCCTGAGCAGTACTTC.

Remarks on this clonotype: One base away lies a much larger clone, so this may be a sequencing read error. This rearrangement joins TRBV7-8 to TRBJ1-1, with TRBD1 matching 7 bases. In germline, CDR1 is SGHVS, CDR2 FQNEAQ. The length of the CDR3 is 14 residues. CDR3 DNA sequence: TGTGCCAGCGGCTTACACAGGGGCCCAAACGAAGCTTTCTTT. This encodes CASGLHRGPNEAFF.

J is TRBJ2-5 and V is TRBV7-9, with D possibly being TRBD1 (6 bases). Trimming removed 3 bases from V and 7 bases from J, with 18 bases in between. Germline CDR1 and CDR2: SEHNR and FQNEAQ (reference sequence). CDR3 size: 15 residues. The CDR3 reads CASSFSMGARGTQYF. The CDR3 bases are TGTGCCAGCAGCTTTTCCATGGGGGCCCGTGGGACCCAGTACTTC.

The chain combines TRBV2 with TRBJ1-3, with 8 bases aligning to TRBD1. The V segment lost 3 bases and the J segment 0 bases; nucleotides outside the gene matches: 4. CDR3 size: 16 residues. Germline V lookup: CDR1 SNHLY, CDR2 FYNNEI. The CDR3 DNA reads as TGTGCCAGCAGTGATCCGGGACAGGCCTCTGGAAACACCATATATTTT. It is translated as CASSDPGQASGNTIYF. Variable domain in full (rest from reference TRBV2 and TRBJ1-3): EPEVTQTPSHQVTQMGQEVILRCVPISNHLYFYWYRQILGQKVEFLVSFYNNEISEKSEIFDDQFSVERPDGSNFTLKIRSTKLEDSAMYFCASSDPGQASGNTIYFGEGSWLTVV.

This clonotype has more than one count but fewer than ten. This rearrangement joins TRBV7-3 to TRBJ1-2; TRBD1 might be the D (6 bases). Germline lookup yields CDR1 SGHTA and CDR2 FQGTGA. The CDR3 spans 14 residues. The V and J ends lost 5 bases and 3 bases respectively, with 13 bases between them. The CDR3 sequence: CASSPGGGHYGYTF. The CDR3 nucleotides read TGTGCCAGCAGCCCGGGGGGGGGCCACTATGGCTACACCTTC.

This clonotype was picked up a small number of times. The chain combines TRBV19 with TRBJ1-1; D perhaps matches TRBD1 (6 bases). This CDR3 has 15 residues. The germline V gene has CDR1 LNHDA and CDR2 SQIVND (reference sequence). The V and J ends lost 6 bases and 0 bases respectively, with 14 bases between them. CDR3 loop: CASSVQGIMNTEAFF. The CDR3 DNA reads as TGTGCCAGTAGCGTACAGGGAATCATGAACACTGAAGCTTTCTTT.

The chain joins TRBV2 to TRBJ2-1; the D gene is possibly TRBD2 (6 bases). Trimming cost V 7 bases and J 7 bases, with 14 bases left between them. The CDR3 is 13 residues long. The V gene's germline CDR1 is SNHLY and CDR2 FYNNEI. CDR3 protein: CASIRDFENEQFF. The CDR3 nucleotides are TGTGCCAGCATAAGGGACTTCGAGAATGAGCAGTTCTTC.

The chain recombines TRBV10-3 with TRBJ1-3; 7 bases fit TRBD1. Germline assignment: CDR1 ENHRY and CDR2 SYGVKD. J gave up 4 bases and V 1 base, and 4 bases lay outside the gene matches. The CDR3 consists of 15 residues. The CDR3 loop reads CAISEWTGQGNTIYF. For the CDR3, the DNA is TGTGCCATCAGTGAGTGGACAGGCCAGGGAAACACCATATATTTT.

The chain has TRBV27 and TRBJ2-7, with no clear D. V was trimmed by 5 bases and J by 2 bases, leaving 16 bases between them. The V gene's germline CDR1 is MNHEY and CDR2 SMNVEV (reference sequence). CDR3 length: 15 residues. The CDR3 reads CASSPVQYDPYEQYF. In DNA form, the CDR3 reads TGTGCCAGCAGTCCCGTTCAGTATGACCCCTACGAGCAGTACTTC.

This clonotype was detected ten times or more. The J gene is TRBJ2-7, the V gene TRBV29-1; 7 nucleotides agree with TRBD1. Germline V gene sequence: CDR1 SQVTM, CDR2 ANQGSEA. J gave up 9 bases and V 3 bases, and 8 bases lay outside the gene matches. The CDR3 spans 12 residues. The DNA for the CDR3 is TGCAGCGTTGAGACAGGGTCCTTCGTGCAGTACTTC. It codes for CSVETGSFVQYF.